The present TCR beta chain was sequenced within a study of T cell clonotyping in hematopoietic cell transplantation. General study results and limits: Recipient TCR diversity dropped after transplant; expanded clonotypes rose from day 30 to 180. Without cell sorting, CD4 versus CD8 contributions remain unresolved. Graft donor and pretransplant recipient Inverse Simpson Index values predicted broader posttransplant TCR diversity.

The germline V gene has CDR1 MRHNA and CDR2 SNTAGT. The CDR3 extends over 16 amino acids. Trimming cost V 0 bases and J 2 bases; bases outside gene matches: 7. Data came from immunoSEQ multiplex PCR; TCRdb stores just in-frame clones and leaves some out. In the table there are over 15,000 clones, 70% to 90% of which are singletons. As for this clone: Antigen: not known.

The chain combines TRBV6-4 with TRBJ2-7; 7 nucleotides match TRBD2. The specimen was peripheral blood mononuclear cells. This clonotype originated in a woman in her forties in good health. Some clones in this sample may be carry-over from other donors' samples. CDR3 DNA: TGTGCCAGCAGTGACTCGAAGGGAGGGTTCCCCTACGAGCAGTACTTC. This encodes CASSDSKGGFPYEQYF.